This TCR beta chain was sequenced in a study of cytomegalovirus exposure and HLA in healthy donors. The CDR3 length is 13 residues. With 2 bases removed from V and 7 bases from J, the gap between germline ends came to 6 bases. The V gene's germline CDR1 is SGHDN and CDR2 FVKESK. It was with 60 Vbeta and 13 Jbeta primers that the PCR ran. The data were produced by immunoSEQ multiplex PCR, yet TCRdb's version contains in-frame clones alone and is incomplete. This table has some 120,000 clones, 73% appearing once. V usage is TRBV14 and J usage is TRBJ1-6; D is ambiguous. Sequenced: PBMCs. The source of this sequence is a woman between 40 and 55 years old in good health and CMV-seropositive. CDR3 sequence reads: CASSQFQNSPLHF. The DNA for the CDR3 is TGTGCCAGCAGCCAATTCCAGAATTCACCCCTCCACTTT.